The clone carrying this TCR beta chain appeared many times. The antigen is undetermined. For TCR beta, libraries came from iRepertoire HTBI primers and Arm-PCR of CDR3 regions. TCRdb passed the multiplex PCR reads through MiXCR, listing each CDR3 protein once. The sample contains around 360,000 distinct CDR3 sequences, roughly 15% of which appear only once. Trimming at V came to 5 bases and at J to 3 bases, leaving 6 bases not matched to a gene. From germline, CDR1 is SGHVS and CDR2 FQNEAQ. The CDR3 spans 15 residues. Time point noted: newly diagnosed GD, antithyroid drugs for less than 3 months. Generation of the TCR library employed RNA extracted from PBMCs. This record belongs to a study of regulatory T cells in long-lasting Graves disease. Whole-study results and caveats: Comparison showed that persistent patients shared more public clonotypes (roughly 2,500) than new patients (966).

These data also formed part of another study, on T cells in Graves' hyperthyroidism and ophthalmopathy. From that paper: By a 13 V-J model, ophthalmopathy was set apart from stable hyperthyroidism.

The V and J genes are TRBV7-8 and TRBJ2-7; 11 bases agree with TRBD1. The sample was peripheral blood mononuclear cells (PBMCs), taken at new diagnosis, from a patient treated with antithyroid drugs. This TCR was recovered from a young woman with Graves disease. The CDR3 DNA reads TGTGCCAGCAGCCCAGATGGGACAGGGGGCTACGAGCAGTACTTC. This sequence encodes CASSPDGTGGYEQYF.